Listed below are T cell receptor beta chains from one sample, sequenced in a study of cytomegalovirus exposure and HLA in healthy donors. Libraries were prepared by immunoSEQ multiplex PCR; TCRdb keeps only in-frame clonotypes and omits some of them. The sample includes roughly 180,000 clones, more than 75% of them seen just once. Sequencing input: PBMCs. The receptors come from a woman in her thirties in good health and CMV-seropositive. The CDR3 runs from the conserved cysteine through the conserved F or W. The D gene is left open where the match is weak. Some rows have no size entry. The others give once, few or many, or a class for an expanded clone.

j_call: TRBJ2-2; clone_size: .; v_call: TRBV5-1; d_call: TRBD1; cdr3_nt: TGCGCCAGCAGCAAATTGACAGGGGCGAGCACCGGGGAGCTGTTTTTT; cdr3_aa: CASSKLTGASTGELFF
j_call: TRBJ2-5; clone_size: once; v_call: TRBV11-3; d_call: TRBD2; cdr3_nt: TGTGCCAGCAGCTCGTGGGCGCGGGGGGGATCCCAGGAGACCCAGTACTTC; cdr3_aa: CASSSWARGGSQETQYF
j_call: TRBJ1-6; clone_size: .; v_call: TRBV27; d_call: TRBD1; cdr3_nt: TGTGCCAGCAGTTTAACAGGGGTGATGGATAATTCACCCCTCCACTTT; cdr3_aa: CASSLTGVMDNSPLHF
j_call: TRBJ2-7; clone_size: .; v_call: TRBV5-1; d_call: .; cdr3_nt: TGCGCCAGCAGCACTGAGGTCCAGGGGGAGCAGTACTTC; cdr3_aa: CASSTEVQGEQYF
j_call: TRBJ1-2; clone_size: .; v_call: TRBV5-1; d_call: .; cdr3_nt: TGCGCCAGCAGTGGCAGGGGTTTCGCTAACTATGGCTACACCTTC; cdr3_aa: CASSGRGFANYGYTF
j_call: TRBJ1-4; clone_size: .; v_call: TRBV28; d_call: .; cdr3_nt: TGTGCCAGCAGTCCAAGGACAAGGATCCATGAAAAACTGTTTTTT; cdr3_aa: CASSPRTRIHEKLFF
j_call: TRBJ2-6; clone_size: .; v_call: TRBV6-4; d_call: .; cdr3_nt: TGTGCCAGCAGTGACACAACGGGGGCCAACGTCCTGACTTTC; cdr3_aa: CASSDTTGANVLTF
j_call: TRBJ1-6; clone_size: .; v_call: TRBV11-2; d_call: TRBD1; cdr3_nt: TGTGCCAGCAGCCTTGGGACAGGGTTAGGTTCACCCCTCCACTTT; cdr3_aa: CASSLGTGLGSPLHF
j_call: TRBJ1-4; clone_size: .; v_call: TRBV2; d_call: .; cdr3_nt: TGTGCCAGCAGCCGAACGAGGGGGTCGAGGGAAAAACTGTTTTTT; cdr3_aa: CASSRTRGSREKLFF
j_call: TRBJ2-1; clone_size: .; v_call: TRBV6-5; d_call: .; cdr3_nt: TGTGCCAGCAGTTACGGGGGGTCCTACAATGAGCAGTTCTTC; cdr3_aa: CASSYGGSYNEQFF
j_call: TRBJ2-5; clone_size: .; v_call: TRBV19; d_call: .; cdr3_nt: TGTGCCAGTAGTATAGAGGGGGCCCCGATAACCCAGTACTTC; cdr3_aa: CASSIEGAPITQYF
j_call: TRBJ2-7; clone_size: once; v_call: TRBV11-2; d_call: TRBD1; cdr3_nt: TGTGCCAGCAGCCCAACGACAGGGGGCGGCGAGCAGTACTTC; cdr3_aa: CASSPTTGGGEQYF
j_call: TRBJ1-2; clone_size: few; v_call: TRBV18; d_call: TRBD1; cdr3_nt: TGTGCCAGCTCTTATGGGACAGAAATAGTCTATGGCTACACCTTC; cdr3_aa: CASSYGTEIVYGYTF
j_call: TRBJ1-4; clone_size: .; v_call: TRBV7-2; d_call: .; cdr3_nt: TGTGCCAGCAGCTTTTCTTCAACAGATGAAAAACTGTTTTTT; cdr3_aa: CASSFSSTDEKLFF
j_call: TRBJ2-7; clone_size: .; v_call: TRBV14; d_call: TRBD2; cdr3_nt: TGTGCCAGCAGCCAAGAGGGACTAGCGGGGTATTCCTACGAGCAGTACTTC; cdr3_aa: CASSQEGLAGYSYEQYF
j_call: TRBJ2-7; clone_size: .; v_call: TRBV10-3; d_call: .; cdr3_nt: TGTGCCATCAGTGAAGGACAGCGGCGCTACGAGCAGTACTTC; cdr3_aa: CAISEGQRRYEQYF
j_call: TRBJ2-7; clone_size: few; v_call: TRBV4-3; d_call: TRBD1; cdr3_nt: TGCGCCAGCAGCAAGGTCGCGAAACAGGGGGGATACGAGCAGTACTTC; cdr3_aa: CASSKVAKQGGYEQYF
j_call: TRBJ1-3; clone_size: .; v_call: TRBV28; d_call: .; cdr3_nt: TGTGCCAGCAGTTTGTCGGGGGGCGGGGGAAACACCATATATTTT; cdr3_aa: CASSLSGGGGNTIYF
j_call: TRBJ2-3; clone_size: .; v_call: TRBV5-8; d_call: .; cdr3_nt: TGTGCCAGCAGCTTGCAACACGCTCCAGATACGCAGTATTTT; cdr3_aa: CASSLQHAPDTQYF
j_call: TRBJ1-4; clone_size: .; v_call: TRBV7-2; d_call: .; cdr3_nt: TGTGCCAGCAGCTTAATTCAGGCCGGGGGAAAACTGTTTTTT; cdr3_aa: CASSLIQAGGKLFF
j_call: TRBJ1-6; clone_size: .; v_call: TRBV19; d_call: .; cdr3_nt: TGTGCCAGTATCGGCAGGAATTCACCCCTCCACTTT; cdr3_aa: CASIGRNSPLHF
j_call: TRBJ1-2; clone_size: .; v_call: TRBV28; d_call: .; cdr3_nt: TGTGCCTGCAGTCCGGGAGGGGCCACTAACTATGGCTACACCTTC; cdr3_aa: CACSPGGATNYGYTF
j_call: TRBJ2-1; clone_size: .; v_call: TRBV5-4; d_call: TRBD1; cdr3_nt: TGTGCCAGCAGCTGGGGACAGGGAGGCAATGAGCAGTTCTTC; cdr3_aa: CASSWGQGGNEQFF
j_call: TRBJ1-6; clone_size: few; v_call: TRBV9; d_call: .; cdr3_nt: TGTGCCAGCAGCGTAGCCGGGAATTCACCCCTCCACTTT; cdr3_aa: CASSVAGNSPLHF
j_call: TRBJ2-5; clone_size: few; v_call: TRBV5-1; d_call: .; cdr3_nt: TGCGCCAGCAGTTGGACAGAGGAAGAGACCCAGTACTTC; cdr3_aa: CASSWTEEETQYF
j_call: TRBJ1-6; clone_size: once; v_call: TRBV7-2; d_call: .; cdr3_nt: TGTGCCAGCAGCCGACACCCCGGACCCGGGGGGGGTTCACCCCTCCACTTT; cdr3_aa: CASSRHPGPGGGSPLHF
j_call: TRBJ1-2; clone_size: few; v_call: TRBV7-8; d_call: .; cdr3_nt: TGTGCCAGCAGCTTAGCTCGGGTGGGGGCTGAAGGGTATGGCTACACCTTC; cdr3_aa: CASSLARVGAEGYGYTF
j_call: TRBJ1-4; clone_size: .; v_call: TRBV7-9; d_call: .; cdr3_nt: TGTGCCAGCACGAGGGGGACTAATGAAAAACTGTTTTTT; cdr3_aa: CASTRGTNEKLFF
j_call: TRBJ2-7; clone_size: .; v_call: TRBV6-6; d_call: TRBD1; cdr3_nt: TGTGCCAGCAGCCTGGGACAGGGGCGAAGCTCCTACGAGCAGTACTTC; cdr3_aa: CASSLGQGRSSYEQYF
j_call: TRBJ1-1; clone_size: .; v_call: TRBV21-1; d_call: .; cdr3_nt: TGTGCCAGCAGCAAAGTGGGACAGGAGGGGGTAGGCACTGAAGCTTTCTTT; cdr3_aa: CASSKVGQEGVGTEAFF
j_call: TRBJ2-2; clone_size: .; v_call: TRBV28; d_call: TRBD2; cdr3_nt: TGTGCCAGCAGTTTATATGGCGGGGGGGCCGGTACCGGGGAGCTGTTTTTT; cdr3_aa: CASSLYGGGAGTGELFF
j_call: TRBJ1-2; clone_size: .; v_call: TRBV30; d_call: TRBD1; cdr3_nt: TGTGCCTGGATTCGAAGGGGGACAGGGGGAATCGCTAACTATGGCTACACCTTC; cdr3_aa: CAWIRRGTGGIANYGYTF
j_call: TRBJ1-2; clone_size: .; v_call: TRBV7-2; d_call: TRBD1; cdr3_nt: TGTGCCAGCAGCCAGGGGGAGTATAACTATGGCTACACCTTC; cdr3_aa: CASSQGEYNYGYTF
j_call: TRBJ1-5; clone_size: few; v_call: TRBV5-5; d_call: TRBD1; cdr3_nt: TGTGCCAGCAGCTTGGCCGGGACAGGCTTCCAGCCCCAGCATTTT; cdr3_aa: CASSLAGTGFQPQHF
j_call: TRBJ1-2; clone_size: once; v_call: TRBV11-2; d_call: .; cdr3_nt: TGTGCCAGCAGCACCGTTGCTGGCAGCTATGGCTACACCTTC; cdr3_aa: CASSTVAGSYGYTF
j_call: TRBJ2-7; clone_size: .; v_call: TRBV5-6; d_call: TRBD1; cdr3_nt: TGTGCCAGCAGCCACCTCGGGACAGACTCCTACGAGCAGTACTTC; cdr3_aa: CASSHLGTDSYEQYF
j_call: TRBJ2-3; clone_size: .; v_call: TRBV10-1; d_call: TRBD1; cdr3_nt: TGCGCCAGCAGTGAAGGACAGGGGATGGCAGATACGCAGTATTTT; cdr3_aa: CASSEGQGMADTQYF
j_call: TRBJ1-5; clone_size: .; v_call: TRBV7-6; d_call: .; cdr3_nt: TGTGCCAGCAGCCCCCTAGGGGCAGGGCGGATTAAGAGCAATCAGCCCCAGCATTTT; cdr3_aa: CASSPLGAGRIKSNQPQHF
j_call: TRBJ2-3; clone_size: .; v_call: TRBV11-3; d_call: TRBD2; cdr3_nt: TGTGCCAGCAGCTTAGCCCTTCGAGCGGGGGGCACAGATACGCAGTATTTT; cdr3_aa: CASSLALRAGGTDTQYF
j_call: TRBJ2-7; clone_size: .; v_call: TRBV5-6; d_call: TRBD1; cdr3_nt: TGTGCCAGCAGCTTGAGGACAGGGTTCTACGAGCAGTACTTC; cdr3_aa: CASSLRTGFYEQYF
j_call: TRBJ2-1; clone_size: once; v_call: TRBV9; d_call: .; cdr3_nt: TGTGCCAGCAGCCAGGACAGTTACAATGAGCAGTTCTTC; cdr3_aa: CASSQDSYNEQFF
j_call: TRBJ2-7; clone_size: .; v_call: TRBV5-1; d_call: .; cdr3_nt: TGCGCCAGCAGTATTGGCAGGGAAGTTCAGTCCTACGAGCAGTACTTC; cdr3_aa: CASSIGREVQSYEQYF
j_call: TRBJ2-1; clone_size: .; v_call: TRBV7-2; d_call: TRBD2; cdr3_nt: TGTGCCAGCAGCTTAGGAGGCTGGCTAGCGGGGGATGAGCAGTTCTTC; cdr3_aa: CASSLGGWLAGDEQFF
j_call: TRBJ2-1; clone_size: .; v_call: TRBV28; d_call: TRBD2; cdr3_nt: TGTGCCAGCAGTTCACTAGCGGGGGGGCCTGCGGGTCAGTTCTTC; cdr3_aa: CASSSLAGGPAGQFF
j_call: TRBJ1-2; clone_size: .; v_call: TRBV28; d_call: TRBD1; cdr3_nt: TGTGCCAGCACCTGGGGACAGGGAAACTATGGCTACACCTTC; cdr3_aa: CASTWGQGNYGYTF
j_call: TRBJ2-5; clone_size: .; v_call: TRBV4-2; d_call: TRBD2; cdr3_nt: TGTGCCAGCAGCCAAGATACAACTAGCGCAGCCTCAGAGTACTTC; cdr3_aa: CASSQDTTSAASEYF
j_call: TRBJ2-3; clone_size: few; v_call: TRBV7-3; d_call: TRBD2; cdr3_nt: TGTGCCAGCAGCTACGCGGGGGGGCTTGGAGATACGCAGTATTTT; cdr3_aa: CASSYAGGLGDTQYF
j_call: TRBJ1-6; clone_size: .; v_call: TRBV7-9; d_call: .; cdr3_nt: TGTGCCAGCAGTCAAGGGGTCGGAAATTCACCCCTCCACTTT; cdr3_aa: CASSQGVGNSPLHF
j_call: TRBJ2-7; clone_size: .; v_call: TRBV7-2; d_call: .; cdr3_nt: TGTGCCAGCAGCTTAGCAGCCGGGGGGCTATACGAGCAGTACTTC; cdr3_aa: CASSLAAGGLYEQYF
j_call: TRBJ2-3; clone_size: .; v_call: TRBV23-1; d_call: TRBD1; cdr3_nt: TGCGCCAGCAGTCAATCATTAGGGGGCGGCCCAGATACGCAGTATTTT; cdr3_aa: CASSQSLGGGPDTQYF
j_call: TRBJ2-1; clone_size: few; v_call: TRBV4-3; d_call: .; cdr3_nt: TGCGCCAGCAGCCAAGATTCATTCAGGACTACTAAGAGGAATGAGCAGTTCTTC; cdr3_aa: CASSQDSFRTTKRNEQFF
j_call: TRBJ2-5; clone_size: .; v_call: TRBV4-2; d_call: TRBD2; cdr3_nt: TGTGCCAGCAGCCAAGCTAGCGGGGGGGCGGGAGAGACCCAGTACTTC; cdr3_aa: CASSQASGGAGETQYF